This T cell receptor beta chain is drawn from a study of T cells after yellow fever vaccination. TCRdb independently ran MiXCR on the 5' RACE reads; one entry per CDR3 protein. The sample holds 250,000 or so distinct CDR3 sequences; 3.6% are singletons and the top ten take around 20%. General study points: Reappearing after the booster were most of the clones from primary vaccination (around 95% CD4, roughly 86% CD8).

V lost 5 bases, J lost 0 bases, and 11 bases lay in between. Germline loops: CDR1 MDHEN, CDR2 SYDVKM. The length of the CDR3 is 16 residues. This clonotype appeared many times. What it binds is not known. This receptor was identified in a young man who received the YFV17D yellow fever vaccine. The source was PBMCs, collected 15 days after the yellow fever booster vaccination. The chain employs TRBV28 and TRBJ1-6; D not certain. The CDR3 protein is CASSLTGSSYNSPLHF. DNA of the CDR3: TGTGCCAGCAGTCTGACGGGTAGCTCCTATAATTCACCCCTCCACTTT.